The TCR beta chain described here comes from a study of shared clonotypes between healthy human individuals. Measured with immunoSEQ multiplex PCR; TCRdb has only the in-frame clones, and not every one. Here the sample spans hundreds of thousands of clones, about 96% being singletons. Positive CCR7 selection of CD45RO-negative cells yielded the naive CD8 cells, and terminally differentiated effector memory CD45RA+ cells were excluded. Material for sequencing was naive CD8+ T cells sorted from blood. This clonotype originated in a woman aged 25 to 39 in good health.

The CDR3 DNA sequence: TGTGCCAGCAGCCAGGGGACTAGCGGGGAATACTACAATGAGCAGTTCTTC. This translates into CASSQGTSGEYYNEQFF. The rearrangement joins TRBV7-8 to TRBJ2-1; 13 bases agree with TRBD2. The ends lost 5 bases at V and 3 bases at J; junction bases unmatched: 7. Germline lookup yields CDR1 SGHVS and CDR2 FQNEAQ. There are 17 residues in the CDR3.